This T cell receptor beta chain was captured by sequencing in a study of blood T cell repertoires in COVID-19. This clone has only one observation. Trimming took 6 bases from V and 0 from J; bases not matched to a gene: 15. The germline V gene has CDR1 LNHDA and CDR2 SQIVND (reference sequence). The CDR3 runs to 19 residues. Method: immunoSEQ multiplex PCR; TCRdb's copy keeps in-frame clones and lacks some. The table shows more than 200,000 clones, with 81% occurring only once. The chain employs TRBV19 and TRBJ2-1; 9 bases line up with TRBD2. The sample taken for sequencing was peripheral blood. The source of this sequence is a woman at least 80 years old with acute or convalescent COVID-19. CDR3 protein: CASSIKRASGISSYNEQFF. The CDR3 coding sequence is TGTGCCAGTAGCATCAAACGCGCTAGCGGGATTAGCTCCTACAATGAGCAGTTCTTC.